The clone carrying this TCR beta chain was recorded only once. This record belongs to a study of cytomegalovirus exposure and HLA in healthy donors. Each donor was nominally healthy when sampled (though unrecorded immune exposures were likely). A multiplex PCR was run with 60 Vbeta primers and 13 Jbeta primers. Repertoires were generated with immunoSEQ multiplex PCR, while TCRdb's copy carries only in-frame clones and drops some. This table has fewer than 200,000 clones, 80% appearing once. Germline CDR1 reads SEHNR; CDR2 reads FQNEAQ (reference sequence). Losses at the gene ends were 5 bases for V and 2 bases for J; bases not matched to a gene: 6. The CDR3 covers 14 residues.

The TCR comes from a man aged 40-50 years in good health and CMV-seronegative. The J gene is TRBJ2-7, the V gene TRBV7-9; the match to TRBD2 covers 7 bases. The sample taken for sequencing was PBMCs. DNA for the CDR3: TGTGCCAGCAGCCTATCTAGCGGCCCCTACGAGCAGTACTTC. Amino acids: CASSLSSGPYEQYF.